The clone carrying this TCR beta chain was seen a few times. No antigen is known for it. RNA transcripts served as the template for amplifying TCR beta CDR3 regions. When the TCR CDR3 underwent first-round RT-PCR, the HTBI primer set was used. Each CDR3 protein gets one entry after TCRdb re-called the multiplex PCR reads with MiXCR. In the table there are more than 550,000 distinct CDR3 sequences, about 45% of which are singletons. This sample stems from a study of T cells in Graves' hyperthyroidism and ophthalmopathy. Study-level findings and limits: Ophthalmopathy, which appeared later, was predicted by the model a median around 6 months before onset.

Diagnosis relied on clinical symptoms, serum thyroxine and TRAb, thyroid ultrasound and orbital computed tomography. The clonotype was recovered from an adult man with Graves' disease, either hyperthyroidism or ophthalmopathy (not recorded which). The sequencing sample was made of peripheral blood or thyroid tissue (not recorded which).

The CDR3 nucleotides are TGTGCCATCAGTGAACGGACTGAGCAGTTCTTC. Protein: CAISERTEQFF. This chain joins TRBV10-3 and TRBJ2-1; D is unclear. Germline values: CDR1 ENHRY, CDR2 SYGVKD. The CDR3 contains 11 residues. With 3 bases removed from V and 9 bases from J, the gap between germline ends came to 6 bases.